The sequence of this TCR beta chain was determined in a study of T-cell reconstitution after alpha-beta-depleted transplantation in children. This clonotype was picked up a small number of times. Preparing the TCRbeta library involved the use of unique molecular identifiers. TCRdb independently ran MiXCR on the PCR reads; one entry per CDR3 protein. The sample carries just under 550,000 distinct CDR3 sequences, 18% recorded once. CDR3 size: 16 residues. Looked up from germline, CDR1 is ENHRY and CDR2 is SYGVKD. Trimming at V came to 3 bases and at J to 3 bases, leaving 7 bases not matched to a gene. The TCR sequence derives from a human donor who donated a stem cell graft to a child with acute lymphoblastic leukemia. The V and J genes are TRBV10-3 and TRBJ2-1, with 8 nucleotides matching TRBD1. Sample: PBMCs from the stem cell graft donor, taken from the stem cell graft. Written as DNA, the CDR3 is TGTGCCATCAGTGACGGCGGACAGGGTATCTACAATGAGCAGTTCTTC. Its translation is CAISDGGQGIYNEQFF.